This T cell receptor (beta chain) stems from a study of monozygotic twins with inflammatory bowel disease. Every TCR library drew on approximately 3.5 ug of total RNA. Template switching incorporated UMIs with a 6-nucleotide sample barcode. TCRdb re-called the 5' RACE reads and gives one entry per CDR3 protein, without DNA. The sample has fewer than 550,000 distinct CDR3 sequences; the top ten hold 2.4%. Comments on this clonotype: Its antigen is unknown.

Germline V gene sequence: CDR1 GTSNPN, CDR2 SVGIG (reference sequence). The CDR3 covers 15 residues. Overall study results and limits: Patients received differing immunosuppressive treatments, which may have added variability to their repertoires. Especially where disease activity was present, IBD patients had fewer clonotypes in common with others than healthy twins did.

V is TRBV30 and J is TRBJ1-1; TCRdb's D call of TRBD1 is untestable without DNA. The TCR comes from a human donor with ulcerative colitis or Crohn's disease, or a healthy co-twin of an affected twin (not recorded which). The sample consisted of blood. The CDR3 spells CAWDRDSYSNTEAFF.